This T cell receptor (beta chain) was sequenced for a study of T cell changes during pregnancy in multiple sclerosis. Profiling relied on immunoSEQ multiplex PCR, and the TCRdb table lists in-frame clones only, not all of them. The sample has around 50,000 clones; about 90% are singletons. The V end was cut by 4 bases, the J end by 4 bases, with 7 bases between. Germline loops: CDR1 SGHAT, CDR2 FQNNGV. The CDR3 is 13 amino acids. The input for sequencing was peripheral blood, taken in the first trimester of pregnancy. The receptor comes from a female donor with multiple sclerosis, enrolled in a pregnancy study. The chain couples TRBV11-2 to TRBJ2-2; D gene uncertain. CDR3 protein: CASSSRLTGELFF. CDR3 in DNA: TGTGCCAGCAGCTCGCGGCTCACCGGGGAGCTGTTTTTT.